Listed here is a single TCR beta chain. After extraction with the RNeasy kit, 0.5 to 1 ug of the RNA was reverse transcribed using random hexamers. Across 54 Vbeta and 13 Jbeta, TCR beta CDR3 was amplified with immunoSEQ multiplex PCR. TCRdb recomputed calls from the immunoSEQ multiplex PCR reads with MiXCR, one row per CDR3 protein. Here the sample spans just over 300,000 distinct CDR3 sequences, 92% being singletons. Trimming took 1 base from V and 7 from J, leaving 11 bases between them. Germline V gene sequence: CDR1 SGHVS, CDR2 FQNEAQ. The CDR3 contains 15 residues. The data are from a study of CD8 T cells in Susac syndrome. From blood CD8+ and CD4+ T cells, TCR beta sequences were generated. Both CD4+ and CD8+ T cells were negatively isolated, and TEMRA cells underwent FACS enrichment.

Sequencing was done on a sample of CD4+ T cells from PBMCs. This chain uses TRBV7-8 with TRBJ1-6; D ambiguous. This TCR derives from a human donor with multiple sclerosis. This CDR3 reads CASSLGAVRNSPLHF. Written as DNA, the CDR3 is TGTGCCAGCAGCTTAGGGGCAGTCCGAAATTCACCCCTCCACTTT.